The sequence of this TCR beta chain was determined in a study of blood T cell repertoires in COVID-19 (TCRdb year 2020). Regarding the study in general: Samples covering the acute and convalescent phases of COVID-19 were provided by collaborators in the United States, Italy and Spain. The material from the prospective study consisted of cDNA or gDNA derived from T cells, B-cell-depleted T cells, or PBMCs. The dataset comprised deeply sampled blood TCRbeta repertoires from subjects exposed to, actively infected with, or recovered from COVID-19. A freely available public database, intended as a resource for researchers studying the immune response to SARS-CoV-2, is where the repertoires were released. Samples came from the ongoing ImmuneRACE study (first 160 participants) plus 1,254 subjects from 6 global collaborators. Nearly every sample came with metadata listing a de-identified subject ID, COVID-19 status, age in years and sex. Where available, HLA class I and class II types were obtained from metadata supplied by the sample provider rather than from assay-based typing.

At one collaborating source in Seattle, patients were enrolled during active infection and were followed longitudinally through the course of disease. Whole blood was collected in K2EDTA tubes by collaborating institutions according to the institutions' own protocols. For TCRbeta analysis, collaborators shipped samples as frozen whole blood, isolated PBMCs, or DNA extracted from either of those sample types. TCRbeta CDR3 regions were amplified from genomic DNA by means of the immunoSEQ Assay, a bias-controlled multiplex PCR. The study's own analysis went as follows. The number of nucleated cells in each sample was estimated by amplification of reference gene primers within the assay. Sequence reads were collapsed and filtered to measure the absolute abundance of every unique TCRbeta CDR3 rearrangement. For each sample, productive Simpson clonality was calculated by taking the square root of Simpson's diversity index across productive rearrangements. TCRdb stores this immuneACCESS table with in-frame sequences only. Part of the clones is absent; in the studies checked, under half of the shortfall reflects unresolved V genes, and no reason is known for the rest. From that table come the V and J calls and clone size; the DNA was used to work out D and trimming. The sample yields fewer than 200,000 clones; approximately 91% were counted once. The ten largest clonotypes hold around 5.1% of the sample.

Relative to germline, V is 3 bases shorter and J is 9 bases shorter, with 12 bases between their ends. The germline V gene gives CDR1 as SGHNT and CDR2 as YENEEA. The cysteine opens and the phenylalanine closes a CDR3 of 13 amino acids. The entry retains the CDR3 DNA only, 39 bases that are in frame from base 1. What the work shows at the level of the full study, not this receptor alone: The quantity of clinical and demographic metadata differed by source and by participant and was supplied without curation.

With respect to this clone: This receptor's antigen is unknown. No base-level quality is on record; no much larger clone is a single base apart.

The receptor was derived from a man aged 18 to 30 with COVID-19, enrolled during active disease. The sequencing input was peripheral blood. The receptor chain draws on TRBV11-3 and TRBJ2-1; the D gene cannot be resolved reliably. The DNA sequence is TGTGCCAGCAGCTTCGGAGTATTCAGTGAGCAGTTCTTC. Its protein is CASSFGVFSEQFF.